These 2 T cell receptor beta chains originate from one sample sequenced in a study of blood T cell repertoires in COVID-19. Sequencing was performed with immunoSEQ multiplex PCR; in TCRdb, only in-frame clones are kept and a portion is missing. The sample includes around 78,000 clones, about nine tenths of them seen just once. The sample was peripheral blood. Receptors were obtained from a woman aged 60 to 75 with acute or convalescent COVID-19.

The V gene is TRBV4-1, the J gene TRBJ2-2, with TRBD2 as a possible D gene (5 bases). CDR1 is MGHRA and CDR2 is YSYEKL in the germline V gene. CDR3 length equals 17 residues. The ends were cut back, 0 bases at V and 0 bases at J, with 11 bases in the middle. As DNA, the CDR3 is TGCGCCAGCAGCCAAGATACGGGATACGCGAACACCGGGGAGCTGTTTTTT. As protein: CASSQDTGYANTGELFF.

The rearrangement uses TRBV27 and TRBJ2-3; TRBD2 aligns across 11 bases. The trim removed 4 bases at V and 1 base at J, leaving 4 bases unmatched. Germline values: CDR1 MNHEY, CDR2 SMNVEV (reference sequence). The CDR3 extends over 16 amino acids. CDR3 sequence (DNA): TGTGCCAGCAGTTCCCCACTAGCGGGAGGCACAGATACGCAGTATTTT. Residues: CASSSPLAGGTDTQYF.